A single sample gave rise to the 3 T cell receptor beta chains below, sequenced in a study of blood T cell repertoires in COVID-19. Using immunoSEQ multiplex PCR, the repertoire was profiled, and TCRdb retains in-frame clones only, with some absent. The repertoire holds roughly 180,000 clones, with roughly 88% as singletons. Material: peripheral blood. Receptors originate from a woman between 40 and 50 years old with COVID-19, enrolled during active disease.

CDR3 DNA: TGTGCCAGCACCCCTGGGACAGGCGGACAGCCCCAGCATTTT. Amino acids: CASTPGTGGQPQHF. The chain couples TRBV6-6 to TRBJ1-5; 8 bases map to TRBD1. The germline V gene has CDR1 MNHNY and CDR2 SVGAGI (reference sequence). CDR3 length equals 14 residues. V shed 7 bases, J shed 7 bases, and the junction held 9 bases outside the gene matches.

This chain links TRBV21-1 with TRBJ2-3; TRBD2 is the table's D call and was not checked against the DNA. TRBV21-1 is annotated as a pseudogene. This CDR3 is built from 17 residues. CDR3 DNA: TGTGCCAGCAGCAAAGCTTGCGGCAGAAAGCTCACAGATACGCAGTATTTT. It translates to CASSKACGRKLTDTQYF.

V gene TRBV18 combines with J gene TRBJ1-3; TRBD1 is a possible D gene (5 bases). Trimming removed 0 bases at V and 0 bases at J, with 12 bases between. Germline values: CDR1 KGHSH, CDR2 LQKENI. The CDR3 sequence is 17 residues long. The CDR3 region has the DNA TGTGCCAGCTCACCACCCGGACAACCCCTCTCTGGAAACACCATATATTTT. Residues: CASSPPGQPLSGNTIYF.